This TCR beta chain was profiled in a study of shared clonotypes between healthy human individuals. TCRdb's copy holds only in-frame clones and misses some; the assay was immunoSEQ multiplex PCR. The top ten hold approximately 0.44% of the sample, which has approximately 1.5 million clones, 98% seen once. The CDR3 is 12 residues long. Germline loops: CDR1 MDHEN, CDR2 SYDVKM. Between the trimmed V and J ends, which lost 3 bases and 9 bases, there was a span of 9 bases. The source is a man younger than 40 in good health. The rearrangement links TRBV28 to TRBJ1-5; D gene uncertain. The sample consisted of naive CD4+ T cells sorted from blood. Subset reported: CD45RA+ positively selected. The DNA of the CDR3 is TGTGCCAGCAGTTTTAGGAGGGCGCCCCAGCATTTT. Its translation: CASSFRRAPQHF.